Many counts were recorded for the clone carrying this T cell receptor (beta chain). What it binds is not known. Naive CD8 T cells were FACS-sorted by CD8+CD4-CCR7+CD45RA+ markers. TCRdb ran MiXCR on the PCR reads and lists one entry per CDR3 protein. Among 35,000 to 45,000 distinct CDR3 sequences, about 18% were seen once, and the ten largest hold 5.5% to 7.5%. Unmatched junction bases numbered 3, after V lost 0 bases and J lost 2 bases. The CDR3 is 17 amino acids. CDR1 is LGHNA and CDR2 is YNFKEQ in the germline V gene. These data originate in a study of molecular identifiers for immune sequencing clone quantification. Study-level findings and limits: Over 98% of effector molecules, but under 1% in naive cells, were held by clones with more than 20 RNA copies. Jurkat TCR RNA spiked in from one cell reportedly remained identifiable amid about a million naive cells.

The chain employs TRBV4-2 and TRBJ2-1; 11 bases map to TRBD2. Material: naive CD8+ T cells from blood, with Jurkat cell RNA spiked in. Subset here: FACS-sorted CD8+CD4-CCR7+CD45RA+ naive T cells. The clonotype originates from a human donor in good health. Some libraries in this study had Jurkat cell RNA spiked in. CDR3 in amino acids: CASSQDTSGRPYNEQFF. CDR3 DNA: TGTGCCAGCAGCCAAGATACTAGCGGGAGACCCTACAATGAGCAGTTCTTC.